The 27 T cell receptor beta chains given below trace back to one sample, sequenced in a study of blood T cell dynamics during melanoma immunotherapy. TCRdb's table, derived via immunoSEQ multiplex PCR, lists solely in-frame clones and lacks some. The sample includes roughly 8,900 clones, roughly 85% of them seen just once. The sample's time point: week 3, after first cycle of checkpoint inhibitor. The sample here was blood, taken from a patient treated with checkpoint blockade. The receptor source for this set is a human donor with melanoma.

CDR3 amino acids: CASSPVPSGGTDTQYF. For the CDR3, the DNA is TGCGCCAGCAGCCCAGTTCCCAGCGGGGGAACAGATACGCAGTATTTT. This chain joins TRBV5-1 and TRBJ2-3; TRBD2 aligns across 8 bases. The CDR3 sequence is 16 residues long. The germline gives CDR1 SGHRS, CDR2 YFSETQ. The J segment lost 3 bases and the V segment lost 4 bases, leaving 10 bases of the junction unmatched.

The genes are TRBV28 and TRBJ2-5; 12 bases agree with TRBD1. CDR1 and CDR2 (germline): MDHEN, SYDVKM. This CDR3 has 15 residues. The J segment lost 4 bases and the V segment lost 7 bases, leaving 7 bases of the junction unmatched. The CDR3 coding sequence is TGTGCCAGCACCCGGGGACAGGGGGCTGGAGAGACCCAGTACTTC. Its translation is CASTRGQGAGETQYF.

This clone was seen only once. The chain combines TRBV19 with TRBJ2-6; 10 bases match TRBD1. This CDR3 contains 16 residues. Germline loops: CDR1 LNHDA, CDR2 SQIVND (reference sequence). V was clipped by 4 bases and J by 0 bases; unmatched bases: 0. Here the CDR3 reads CASSRTGGSGANVLTF. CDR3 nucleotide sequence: TGTGCCAGTAGTAGGACAGGGGGCTCTGGGGCCAACGTCCTGACTTTC.

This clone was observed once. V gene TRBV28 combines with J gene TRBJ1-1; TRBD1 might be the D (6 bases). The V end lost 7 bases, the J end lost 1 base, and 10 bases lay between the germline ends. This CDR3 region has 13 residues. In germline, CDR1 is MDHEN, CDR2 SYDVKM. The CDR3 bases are TGTGCCAGCAAGACAGGCGGGAACACTGAAGCTTTCTTT. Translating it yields CASKTGGNTEAFF.

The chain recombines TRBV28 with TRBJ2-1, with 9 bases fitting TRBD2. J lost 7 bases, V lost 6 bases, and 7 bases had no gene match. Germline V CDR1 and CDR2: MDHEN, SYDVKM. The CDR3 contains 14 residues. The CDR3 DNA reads TGTGCCAGCAGAAGAGCGGGAGGTGGGAATGAGCAGTTCTTC. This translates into CASRRAGGGNEQFF.

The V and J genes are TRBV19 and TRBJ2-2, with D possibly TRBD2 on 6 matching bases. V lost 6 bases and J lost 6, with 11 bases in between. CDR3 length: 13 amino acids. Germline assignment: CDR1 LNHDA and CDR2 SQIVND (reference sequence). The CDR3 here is CASRPRRAGELFF. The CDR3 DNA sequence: TGTGCCAGTAGGCCTAGGAGGGCCGGGGAGCTGTTTTTT.

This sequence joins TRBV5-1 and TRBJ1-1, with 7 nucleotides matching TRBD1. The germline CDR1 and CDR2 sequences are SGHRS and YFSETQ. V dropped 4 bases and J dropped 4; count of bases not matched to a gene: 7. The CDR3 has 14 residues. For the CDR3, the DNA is TGCGCCAGCAGCGGAACAGGGGTGAGCACTGAAGCTTTCTTT. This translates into CASSGTGVSTEAFF. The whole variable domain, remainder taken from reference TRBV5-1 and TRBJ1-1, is KAGVTQTPRYLIKTRGQQVTLSCSPISGHRSVSWYQQTPGQGLQFLFEYFSETQRNKGNFPGRFSGRQFSNSRSEMNVSTLELGDSALYLCASSGTGVSTEAFFGQGTRLTVV.

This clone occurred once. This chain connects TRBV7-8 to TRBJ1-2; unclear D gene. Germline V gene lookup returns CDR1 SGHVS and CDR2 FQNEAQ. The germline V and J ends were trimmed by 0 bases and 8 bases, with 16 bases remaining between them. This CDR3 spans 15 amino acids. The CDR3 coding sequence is TGTGCCAGCAGCTTAGCGCGCGGAGCCTTACTCGGCTACACCTTC. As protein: CASSLARGALLGYTF.

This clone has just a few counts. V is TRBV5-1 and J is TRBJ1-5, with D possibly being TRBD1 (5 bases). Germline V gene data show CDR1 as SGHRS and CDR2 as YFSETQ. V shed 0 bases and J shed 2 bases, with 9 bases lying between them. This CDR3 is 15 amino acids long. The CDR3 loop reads CASSLDGGGNQPQHF. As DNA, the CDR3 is TGCGCCAGCAGCTTGGACGGGGGGGGCAATCAGCCCCAGCATTTT.

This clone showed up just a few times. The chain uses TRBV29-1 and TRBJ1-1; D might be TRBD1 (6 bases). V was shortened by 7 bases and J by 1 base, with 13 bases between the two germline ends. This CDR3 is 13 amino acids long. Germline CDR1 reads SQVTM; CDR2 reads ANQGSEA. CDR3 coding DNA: TGCAGCGAGGCAGGGGTTGGGAACACTGAAGCTTTCTTT. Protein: CSEAGVGNTEAFF.

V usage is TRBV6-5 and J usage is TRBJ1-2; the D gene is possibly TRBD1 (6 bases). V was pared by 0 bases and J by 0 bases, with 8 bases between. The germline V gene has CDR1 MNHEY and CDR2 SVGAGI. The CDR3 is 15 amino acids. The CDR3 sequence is CASSYSGTPNYGYTF. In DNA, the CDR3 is TGTGCCAGCAGTTACTCAGGGACACCTAACTATGGCTACACCTTC.

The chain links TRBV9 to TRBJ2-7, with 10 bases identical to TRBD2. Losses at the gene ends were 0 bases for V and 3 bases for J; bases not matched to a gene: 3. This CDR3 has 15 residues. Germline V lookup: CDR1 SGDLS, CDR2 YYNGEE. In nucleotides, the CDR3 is TGTGCCAGCAGCGTAGGGACTAGCGGAATCTACGAGCAGTACTTC. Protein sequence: CASSVGTSGIYEQYF.

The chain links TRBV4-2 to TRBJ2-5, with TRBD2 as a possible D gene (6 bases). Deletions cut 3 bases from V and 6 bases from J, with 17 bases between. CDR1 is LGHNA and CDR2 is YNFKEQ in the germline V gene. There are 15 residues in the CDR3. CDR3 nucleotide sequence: TGTGCCAGCAGCCAGCCGGCTGCGGGGAAAAAGACCCAGTACTTC. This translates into CASSQPAAGKKTQYF.

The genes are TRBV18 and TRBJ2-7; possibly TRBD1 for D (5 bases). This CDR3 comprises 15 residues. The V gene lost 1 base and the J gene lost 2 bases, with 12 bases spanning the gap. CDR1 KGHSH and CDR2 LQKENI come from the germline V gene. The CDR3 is CASSPQRTTAYEQYF. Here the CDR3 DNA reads TGTGCCAGCTCACCACAAAGGACAACGGCCTACGAGCAGTACTTC.

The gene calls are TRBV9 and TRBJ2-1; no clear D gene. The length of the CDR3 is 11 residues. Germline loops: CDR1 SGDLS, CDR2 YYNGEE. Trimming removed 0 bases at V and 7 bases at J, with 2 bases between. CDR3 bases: TGTGCCAGCAGCGTAGCTAATGAGCAGTTCTTC. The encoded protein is CASSVANEQFF.

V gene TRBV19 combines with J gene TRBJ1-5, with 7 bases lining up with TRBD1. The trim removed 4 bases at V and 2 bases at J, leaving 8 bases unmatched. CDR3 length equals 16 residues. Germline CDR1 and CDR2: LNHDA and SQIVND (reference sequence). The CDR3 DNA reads TGTGCCAGTAGTACCCCTTCCAGGGGGGGCAATCAGCCCCAGCATTTT. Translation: CASSTPSRGGNQPQHF. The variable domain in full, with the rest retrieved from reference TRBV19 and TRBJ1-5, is DGGITQSPKYLFRKEGQNVTLSCEQNLNHDAMYWYRQDPGQGLRLIYYSQIVNDFQKGDIAEGYSVSREKKESFPLTVTSAQKNPTAFYLCASSTPSRGGNQPQHFGDGTRLSIL.

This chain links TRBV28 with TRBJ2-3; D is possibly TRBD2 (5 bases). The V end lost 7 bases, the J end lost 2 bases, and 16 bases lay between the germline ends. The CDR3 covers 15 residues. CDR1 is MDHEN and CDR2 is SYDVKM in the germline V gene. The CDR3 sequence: CASNSRDPITDTQYF. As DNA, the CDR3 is TGTGCCAGCAATTCCCGGGATCCAATCACAGATACGCAGTATTTT.

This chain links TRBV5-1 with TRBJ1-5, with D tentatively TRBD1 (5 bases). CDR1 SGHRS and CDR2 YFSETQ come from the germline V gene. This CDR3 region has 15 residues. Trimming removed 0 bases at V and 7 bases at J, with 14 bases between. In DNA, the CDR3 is TGCGCCAGCAGCTTGGAGGGGAATAAAGGCCAGCCCCAGCATTTT. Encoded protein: CASSLEGNKGQPQHF.

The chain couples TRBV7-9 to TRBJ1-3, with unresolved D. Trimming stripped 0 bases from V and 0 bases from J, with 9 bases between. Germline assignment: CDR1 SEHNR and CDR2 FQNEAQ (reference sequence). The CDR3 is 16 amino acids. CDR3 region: CASSLAGQYSGNTIYF. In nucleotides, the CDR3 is TGTGCCAGCAGCTTAGCTGGGCAGTACTCTGGAAACACCATATATTTT.

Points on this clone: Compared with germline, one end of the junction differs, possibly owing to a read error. CDR3 bases: TGTGCCAGCAGTTACCAGCCTGGGGACACCTTAAGGTTT. This sequence encodes CASSYQPGDTLRF. V and J are TRBV6-6 and TRBJ1-6; D perhaps matches TRBD1 (6 bases). Germline values: CDR1 MNHNY, CDR2 SVGAGI (reference sequence). CDR3 length: 13 residues.

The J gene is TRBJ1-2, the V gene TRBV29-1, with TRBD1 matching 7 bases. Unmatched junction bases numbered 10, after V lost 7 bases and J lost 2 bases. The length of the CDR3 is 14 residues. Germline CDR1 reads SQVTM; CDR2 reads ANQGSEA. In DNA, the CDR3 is TGCAGCGCTGGGTTGGTGACAGGGAACTATGGCTACACCTTC. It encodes CSAGLVTGNYGYTF.

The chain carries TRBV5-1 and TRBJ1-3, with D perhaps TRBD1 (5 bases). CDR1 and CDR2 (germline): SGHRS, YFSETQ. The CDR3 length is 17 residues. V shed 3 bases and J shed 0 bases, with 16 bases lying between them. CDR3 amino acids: CASSSGTGPRSGNTIYF. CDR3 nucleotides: TGCGCCAGCAGCTCCGGGACCGGGCCTCGCTCTGGAAACACCATATATTTT.

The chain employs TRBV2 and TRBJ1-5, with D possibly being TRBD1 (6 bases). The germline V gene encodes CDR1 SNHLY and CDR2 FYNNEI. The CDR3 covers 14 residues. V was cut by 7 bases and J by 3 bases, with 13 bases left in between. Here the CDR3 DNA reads TGTGCCAGCACCACCTACAGGGACAATCAGCCCCAGCATTTT. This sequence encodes CASTTYRDNQPQHF.

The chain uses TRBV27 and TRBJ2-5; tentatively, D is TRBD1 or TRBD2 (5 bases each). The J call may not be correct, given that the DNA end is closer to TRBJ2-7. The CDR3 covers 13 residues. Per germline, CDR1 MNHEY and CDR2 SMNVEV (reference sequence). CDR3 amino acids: CASSSRDGYEQYF. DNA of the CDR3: TGTGCCAGCAGTTCCCGGGACGGCTACGAGCAGTACTTC.

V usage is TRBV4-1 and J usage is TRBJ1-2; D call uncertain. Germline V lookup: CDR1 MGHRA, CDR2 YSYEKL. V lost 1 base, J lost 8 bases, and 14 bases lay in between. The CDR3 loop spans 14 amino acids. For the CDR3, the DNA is TGCGCCAGCAGCCAAGGCAACACGCTCTCCGGCTACACCTTC. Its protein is CASSQGNTLSGYTF.

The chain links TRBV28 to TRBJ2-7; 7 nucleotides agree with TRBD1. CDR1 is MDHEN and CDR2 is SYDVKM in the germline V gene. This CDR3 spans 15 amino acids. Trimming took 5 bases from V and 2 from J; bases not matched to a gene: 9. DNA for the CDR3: TGTGCCAGCAGTCCGACCGGGACAGCCACCTACGAGCAGTACTTC. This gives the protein CASSPTGTATYEQYF.

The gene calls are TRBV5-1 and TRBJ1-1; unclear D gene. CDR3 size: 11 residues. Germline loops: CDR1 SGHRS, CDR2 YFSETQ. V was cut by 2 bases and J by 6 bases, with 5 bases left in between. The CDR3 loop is CASSFGAEAFF. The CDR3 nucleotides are TGCGCCAGCAGCTTCGGGGCTGAAGCTTTCTTT.